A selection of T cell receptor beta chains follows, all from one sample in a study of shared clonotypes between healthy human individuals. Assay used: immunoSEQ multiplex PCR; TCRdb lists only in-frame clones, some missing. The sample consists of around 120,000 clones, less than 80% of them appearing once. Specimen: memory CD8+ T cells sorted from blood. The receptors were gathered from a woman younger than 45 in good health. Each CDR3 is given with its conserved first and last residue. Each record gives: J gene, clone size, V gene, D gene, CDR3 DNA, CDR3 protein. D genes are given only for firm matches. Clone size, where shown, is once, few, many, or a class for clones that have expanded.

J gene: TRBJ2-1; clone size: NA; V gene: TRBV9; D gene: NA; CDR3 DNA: TGTGCCAGCAGCGTAGGTAGGTCTAGCGTAGGCAATGAGCAGTTCTTC; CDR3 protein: CASSVGRSSVGNEQFF
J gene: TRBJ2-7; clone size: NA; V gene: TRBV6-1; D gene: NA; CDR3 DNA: TGTGCCAGCAGTGAAGGTAGCAGGAGCTCCTACGAGCAGTACTTC; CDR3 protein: CASSEGSRSSYEQYF
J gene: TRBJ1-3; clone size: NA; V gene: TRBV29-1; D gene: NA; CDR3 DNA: TGCAGCGGAGGGGGTCCGGGAAACACCATATATTTT; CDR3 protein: CSGGGPGNTIYF
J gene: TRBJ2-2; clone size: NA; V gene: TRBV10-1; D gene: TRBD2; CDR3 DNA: TGCGCCAGCAGTGCTAGCGGATGGGGGGAGCTGTTTTTT; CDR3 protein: CASSASGWGELFF
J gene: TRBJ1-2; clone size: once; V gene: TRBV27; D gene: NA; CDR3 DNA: TGTGCCAGCAGTCGGGGGGGGACACTCTATGGCTACACCTTC; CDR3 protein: CASSRGGTLYGYTF
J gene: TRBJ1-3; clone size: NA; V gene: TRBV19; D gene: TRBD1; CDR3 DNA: TGTGCCAGTTCGACAGGGTTTGAGGCGCGCTACCACTCTGGAAACACCATATATTTT; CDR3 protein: CASSTGFEARYHSGNTIYF
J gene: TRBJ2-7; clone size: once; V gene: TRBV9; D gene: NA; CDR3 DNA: TGTGCCAGCAGCGTAGGGGGGACCGGCCCTGAGCAGCAGTACTTC; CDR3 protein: CASSVGGTGPEQQYF
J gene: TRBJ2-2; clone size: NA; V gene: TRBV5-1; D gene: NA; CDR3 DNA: TGCGCCAGCAGCTTACTTTCAGGGACCGGGGAGCTGTTTTTT; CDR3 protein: CASSLLSGTGELFF
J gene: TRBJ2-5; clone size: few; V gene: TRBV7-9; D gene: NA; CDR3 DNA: TGTGCCAGCAGCCTCCTTGGGGGGACTGAAGAGACCCAGTACTTC; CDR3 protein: CASSLLGGTEETQYF
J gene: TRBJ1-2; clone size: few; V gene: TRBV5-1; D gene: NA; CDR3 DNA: TGCGCCAGCAGCTTCAGAGGTCTCGGCTACACCTTC; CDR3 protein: CASSFRGLGYTF
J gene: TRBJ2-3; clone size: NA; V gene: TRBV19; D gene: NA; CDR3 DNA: TGTGCCAGTAGTCCCTCCCTCACAGATACGCAGTATTTT; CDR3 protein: CASSPSLTDTQYF
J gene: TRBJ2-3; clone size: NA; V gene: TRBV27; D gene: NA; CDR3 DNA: TGTGCCAGCAGTTTTGGGACCGACCAGTATTTT; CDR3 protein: CASSFGTDQYF
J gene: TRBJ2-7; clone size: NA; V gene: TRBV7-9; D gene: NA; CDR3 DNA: TGTGCCAGCAGCTTAGCGGTCGGACAGTCCTACGAGCAGTACTTC; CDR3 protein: CASSLAVGQSYEQYF
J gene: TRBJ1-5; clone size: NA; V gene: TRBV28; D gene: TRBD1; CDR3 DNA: TGTGCCAGCAGTGGACAGGGGATTCAGCCCCAGCATTTT; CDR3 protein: CASSGQGIQPQHF
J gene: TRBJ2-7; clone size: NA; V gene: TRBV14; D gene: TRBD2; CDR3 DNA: TGTGCCAGCAGCCTCACCGGGGGAGCGGGGAGCGAGCAGTACTTC; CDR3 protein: CASSLTGGAGSEQYF
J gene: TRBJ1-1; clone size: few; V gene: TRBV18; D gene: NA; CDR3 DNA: TGTGCCAGCTCACAAGGACAGATACTTGAAGCTTTCTTT; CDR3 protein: CASSQGQILEAFF
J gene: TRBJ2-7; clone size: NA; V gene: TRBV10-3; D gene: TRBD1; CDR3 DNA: TGTGCCATCAGTCGGACAGGGGGTACGCACGAGCAGTACTTC; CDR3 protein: CAISRTGGTHEQYF
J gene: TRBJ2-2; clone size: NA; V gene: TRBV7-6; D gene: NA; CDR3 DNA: TGTGCCAGCAGTGCCCCGGGGAAAAACACCGGGGAGCTGTTTTTT; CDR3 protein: CASSAPGKNTGELFF